This TCR beta chain was sequenced in a study of human T cells and chemical hapten exposure (dated by TCRdb to the early 2020s). Regarding the research as a whole: For sensitization, 2% DPC in acetone was applied to a roughly 2 cm by roughly 2 cm area of upper inner arm skin. Blood for TCR sequencing was provided by twenty-nine alopecia patients at one to four time points (pre-sensitization, 2, 6 and 24 weeks). Blood was sampled from patients pre-sensitization (week 0) and at 2, 6 and about 24 weeks after DPC sensitization. Alopecia areata with under or over 50% scalp involvement, alopecia totalis and alopecia universalis were represented in the patient cohort, which was mostly female. Libraries were pooled for sequencing, and variation in per-sample TCR yields was attributed mainly to small differences in library volumes within the pool. Patients additionally received weekly therapeutic DPC doses to the scalp throughout the approximately 22-week study period. Patch tests used Finn chambers with 0.01% DPC on the upper back, scored after 6 days by International Contact Dermatitis Research Group standards. Peripheral blood TCR repertoire changes were tracked in vivo in alopecia patients during primary and secondary sensitization to the hapten diphenylcyclopropenone (DPC). The investigation overall reported the following: Alopecia, a presumed autoimmune disease, was present in all patients, so the immune response of the patients might differ from that of healthy individuals. After repeated subsampling, the strength of the expansion versus patch-test correlation and the threshold at which it became significant changed. Patch test score was positively correlated with the number of PT1 expanded TCRs, with significance at thresholds 8, 16 and 32 but not at 4. Significantly more large CDR3 similarity clusters were formed by expanded TCRs than by pre-sensitization or healthy control sets, consistent with antigen-driven responses. DPC sensitization did not change how many TCRs were above 1 in 1000 frequency, and no evidence was found of alterations in global repertoire structure.

Points on this clonotype: Its target antigen remains unknown. Base qualities are not recorded, but no much larger clone differs from it by a single base.

The library relied on RACE. The sequencing machine was a NextSeq 500. During library preparation, unique molecular identifiers were attached to individual cDNA molecules so that TCRs could be counted quantitatively and reproducibly. For every blood RNA sample, sequencing covered both the TCR alpha and TCR beta chains. Regarding the original processing steps: A median of roughly 100,000 TCRs per sample was observed, with a range of about 23,224 to 690,600. V, J and CDR3 annotation of the TCR reads was carried out using the Decombinator software suite. For PS versus PT1 abundance plots, all samples were subsampled to the same number of TCRs (28,000). TCRs were defined as expanded if absent before sensitization and observed at least eight times at the 2-week time point. The raw public data were reprocessed by TCRdb itself: fastp quality trimming at Q25, MiXCR clonotype calling, in-frame beta chains only. Every CDR3 protein is listed once, alongside the most common genes and DNA of its rows. It is TCRdb's table, rather than the study itself, that gives the V and J calls and clone size. The sample data list 150,000 to 200,000 distinct CDR3 sequences, and 25% to 35% of these were observed just once. The ten largest clones capture 2.1% of the sample.

Sample time point, as interpreted from the label and publication: patch test 3, about 24 weeks after DPC sensitization. What the treatment or condition label conveys for this sample: therapeutic diphenylcyclopropenone sensitization with weekly scalp DPC. At every patch-test visit, the blood draw took place before the patch test was put on. Patients were considered eligible if aged 18 to 70, diagnosed with alopecia and deemed suitable for DPC therapy, and patients were excluded if pregnant. Total RNA was isolated from unfractionated whole blood collected in Tempus Blood RNA tubes. V is cut by 3 bases and J by 0 bases, and the space between the germline ends is 10 bases. Measured from the cysteine to the phenylalanine, the CDR3 is 14 residues long. Only the CDR3 DNA stays, 42 bases, in frame from base 1. CDR1 and CDR2 are read off the germline V gene as SGDLS and YYNGEE.

The sequence was obtained from a woman aged 18-30 years with alopecia areata. Some clones in this sample may be carry-over from other donors' samples. The sample was whole blood, taken in connection with sensitization to the hapten diphenylcyclopropenone (DPC). In this chain, TRBV9 is recombined with TRBJ2-7; TRBD2 is a weak D gene call, 6 bases matching. The DNA is TGTGCCAGCAGCGCCTACGGGAGCTCCTACGAGCAGTACTTC. Protein translation: CASSAYGSSYEQYF.